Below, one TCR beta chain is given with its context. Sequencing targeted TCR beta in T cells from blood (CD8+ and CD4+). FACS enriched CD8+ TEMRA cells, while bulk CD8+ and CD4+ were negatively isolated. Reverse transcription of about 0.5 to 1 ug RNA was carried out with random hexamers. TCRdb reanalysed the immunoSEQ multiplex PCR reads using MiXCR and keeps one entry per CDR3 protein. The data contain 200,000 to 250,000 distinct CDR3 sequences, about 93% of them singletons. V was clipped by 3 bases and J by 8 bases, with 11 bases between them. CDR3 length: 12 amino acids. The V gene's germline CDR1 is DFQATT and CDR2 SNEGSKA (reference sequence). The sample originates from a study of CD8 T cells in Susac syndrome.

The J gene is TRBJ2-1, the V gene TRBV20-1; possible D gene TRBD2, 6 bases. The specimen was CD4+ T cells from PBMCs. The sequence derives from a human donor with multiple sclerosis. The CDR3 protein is CSARTGVDEQFF. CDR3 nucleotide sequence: TGCAGTGCTAGGACGGGGGTCGATGAGCAGTTCTTC.